This passage covers 20 T cell receptor beta chains from one sample sequenced in a study of cytomegalovirus exposure and HLA in healthy donors (dated by TCRdb to about 2017). Library preparation employed the immunoSEQ multiplex PCR assay. The multiplex PCR relied on a mix of 60 forward primers for TCR Vbeta segments and 13 reverse primers for TCR Jbeta segments. In its TCRdb copy, this immuneACCESS table keeps in-frame sequences only and misses some clones. Where compared with another copy, unresolved V genes explain less than half of these, and the others have no known cause. The sample table holds around 130,000 clones, of which around 65% were seen once. Under 7.5% of the sample lies in the top ten. The sample consisted of PBMCs. Receptors were obtained from a woman aged 55-70 years in good health and CMV-seronegative.

The CDR3 is CASSEAQGPLLNSPLHF. CDR3 nucleotide sequence: TGTGCCAGCAGTGAAGCGCAGGGTCCGCTCTTAAATTCACCCCTCCACTTT. This chain uses TRBV6-1 with TRBJ1-6; the D gene is possibly TRBD1 (5 bases). From germline, CDR1 is MNHNS and CDR2 SASEGT. The CDR3 totals 17 residues. V lost 0 bases, J lost 7 bases, and 16 bases lay in between.

This clone has a single count. The J gene is TRBJ1-1, the V gene TRBV19, with D unclear. This CDR3 spans 15 amino acids. Germline V gives CDR1 LNHDA, CDR2 SQIVND (reference sequence). The V end was cut by 3 bases, the J end by 0 bases, with 11 bases between. The CDR3 loop is CASSISLPMNTEAFF. CDR3 nucleotides: TGTGCCAGTAGTATTTCACTGCCGATGAACACTGAAGCTTTCTTT.

The CDR3 DNA reads as TGTGCCAGCAGTTCCCGACAGGGGGTTAACTATGGCTACACCTTC. It is translated as CASSSRQGVNYGYTF. The V gene is TRBV25-1, the J gene TRBJ1-2, with 9 bases aligning to TRBD1. The CDR3 runs 15 residues. Germline trimming cut 5 bases from V and 1 base from J; bases unmatched to any gene: 5. The germline gives CDR1 MGHDK, CDR2 SYGVNS.

This clone was counted a single time. The rearrangement joins TRBV19 to TRBJ1-1; 7 bases line up with TRBD1. The V gene end was trimmed by 5 bases and the J gene end by 8 bases; junction bases not matched to a gene: 11. This CDR3 contains 14 residues. Germline V gene lookup returns CDR1 LNHDA and CDR2 SQIVND (reference sequence). CDR3 region: CASSPSTGRTEAFF. The CDR3 DNA reads as TGTGCCAGTAGTCCGTCGACAGGGAGGACCGAAGCTTTCTTT.

This clone was observed once. The chain employs TRBV7-2 and TRBJ2-7; 13 nucleotides match TRBD2. The CDR3 sequence is 14 residues long. Losses at the gene ends were 6 bases for V and 4 bases for J; bases not matched to a gene: 3. The germline V gene has CDR1 SGHTA and CDR2 FQGNSA. This CDR3 reads CASSPTSGRYEQYF. CDR3 bases: TGTGCCAGCAGTCCGACTAGCGGGAGGTACGAGCAGTACTTC.

The rearrangement joins TRBV27 to TRBJ2-3; D call uncertain. Germline CDR1 is MNHEY and CDR2 is SMNVEV (reference sequence). CDR3 size: 14 residues. V gave up 3 bases and J gave up 2 bases, with 9 bases separating them. CDR3 DNA sequence: TGTGCCAGCAGTTTCGCGATGAACACAGATACGCAGTATTTT. This gives the protein CASSFAMNTDTQYF.

This clone was found a few times. This rearrangement joins TRBV7-9 to TRBJ2-3; 8 nucleotides line up with TRBD1. CDR3 length equals 14 residues. CDR1 and CDR2 (germline): SEHNR, FQNEAQ (reference sequence). Unmatched junction bases numbered 2, after V lost 5 bases and J lost 1 base. In DNA form, the CDR3 reads TGTGCCAGCAGCAAGACAGGGGGCACAGATACGCAGTATTTT. This sequence encodes CASSKTGGTDTQYF.

The rearrangement joins TRBV7-2 to TRBJ2-1; D gene unclear. The CDR3 runs 14 residues. The ends were cut back, 3 bases at V and 3 bases at J, with 9 bases in the middle. Germline V lookup: CDR1 SGHTA, CDR2 FQGNSA. The CDR3 DNA follows: TGTGCCAGCAGCTTCCGACAAGACTACAATGAGCAGTTCTTC. The encoded protein is CASSFRQDYNEQFF.

The rearrangement joins TRBV5-1 to TRBJ2-3; TRBD2 matches at 7 bases. Germline loops: CDR1 SGHRS, CDR2 YFSETQ. Trimming cost V 1 base and J 0 bases; bases outside gene matches: 5. The CDR3 sequence is 16 residues long. CDR3 amino acids: CASSLRPAGSTDTQYF. CDR3 in DNA: TGCGCCAGCAGCTTGCGGCCAGCGGGAAGCACAGATACGCAGTATTTT.

The sample holds a few counts of this clone. The V call is TRBV4-3, the J call TRBJ1-1, with a weak D call TRBD1 (5 bases). The CDR3 sequence is 15 residues long. Deletions cut 0 bases from V and 1 base from J, with 9 bases between. In germline, CDR1 is LGHNA, CDR2 YSLEER. CDR3 residues: CASSQENRRNTEAFF. For the CDR3, the DNA is TGCGCCAGCAGCCAAGAGAACAGGCGGAACACTGAAGCTTTCTTT.

The chain has TRBV6-5 and TRBJ1-2, with a weak D call TRBD1 (5 bases). Trimming pared 6 bases from V and 8 bases from J, leaving 10 bases between. The CDR3 contains 11 residues. Germline V gene sequence: CDR1 MNHEY, CDR2 SVGAGI. CDR3 in DNA: TGTGCCAGCAGGGCGGGGCGGGGCTACACCTTC. Encoded protein: CASRAGRGYTF.

V is TRBV5-1 and J is TRBJ2-5; D ambiguous. The CDR3 has 15 amino acids. CDR1 is SGHRS and CDR2 is YFSETQ in the germline V gene. Deletions cut 1 base from V and 2 bases from J, with 12 bases between. The CDR3 sequence is CASSLSLGRQETQYF. For the CDR3, the DNA is TGCGCCAGCAGCTTGTCATTAGGCAGGCAAGAGACCCAGTACTTC.

The chain has TRBV28 and TRBJ2-1; a possible D gene is TRBD2 (6 bases). Germline values: CDR1 MDHEN, CDR2 SYDVKM. V was clipped by 3 bases and J by 5 bases, with 14 bases between them. This CDR3 contains 15 residues. CDR3 DNA sequence: TGTGCCAGCAGTTTCGCCCCTAGCGAAAACAATGAGCAGTTCTTC. Encoded protein: CASSFAPSENNEQFF.

The chain carries TRBV5-1 and TRBJ2-1; TRBD1 aligns across 8 bases. The V segment lost 4 bases and the J segment 0 bases; nucleotides outside the gene matches: 21. The CDR3 runs to 21 residues. The V gene's germline CDR1 is SGHRS and CDR2 YFSETQ. The CDR3 sequence is CASSTPARGLSALSSYNEQFF. The CDR3 DNA is TGCGCCAGCAGCACTCCCGCCAGGGGGCTTTCGGCCCTGAGCTCCTACAATGAGCAGTTCTTC.

The V call is TRBV7-6, the J call TRBJ2-7; D possibly corresponds to TRBD1 (6 bases). Trimming removed 1 base from V and 4 bases from J, with 11 bases in between. The germline V gene encodes CDR1 SGHVS and CDR2 FNYEAQ. The CDR3 consists of 14 residues. The CDR3 protein is CASSLGQVSYEQYF. The CDR3 region has the DNA TGTGCCAGCAGCTTAGGACAGGTATCGTACGAGCAGTACTTC.

The genes are TRBV10-3 and TRBJ2-3; the match to TRBD2 covers 16 bases. The CDR3 is 18 residues long. V was clipped by 4 bases and J by 4 bases; unmatched bases: 8. The germline gives CDR1 ENHRY, CDR2 SYGVKD. The CDR3 spells CAISASGLAGGQADTQYF. For the CDR3, the DNA is TGTGCCATCAGTGCGTCGGGACTAGCGGGGGGGCAGGCAGATACGCAGTATTTT.

The CDR3 DNA reads TGTGCCAGCAGCGCAATACAGGGGGCTGGAAACATTCAGTACTTC. Protein sequence: CASSAIQGAGNIQYF. This rearrangement joins TRBV7-6 to TRBJ2-4; 9 bases agree with TRBD1. The CDR3 runs to 15 residues. V lost 5 bases to trimming and J lost 6 bases; unmatched junction nucleotides: 8. CDR1 and CDR2 (germline): SGHVS, FNYEAQ.

This clone was counted between two and nine times. The chain's CDR3 is CATADRGDQPQHF. In DNA form, the CDR3 reads TGTGCCACCGCAGACAGGGGAGATCAGCCCCAGCATTTT. The genes are TRBV6-1 and TRBJ1-5, with 8 bases that match TRBD1. From germline, CDR1 is MNHNS and CDR2 SASEGT. Trimming removed 10 bases from V and 5 bases from J; junction bases left unmatched: 7. The CDR3 extends over 13 amino acids.

This rearrangement joins TRBV6-5 to TRBJ1-3; TRBD1 agrees at 7 bases. The CDR3 length is 14 residues. Germline CDR1 MNHEY, CDR2 SVGAGI. The J segment lost 0 bases and the V segment lost 7 bases, leaving 3 bases of the junction unmatched. The CDR3, as DNA: TGTGCCAGCACGGACAGGCTCTCTGGAAACACCATATATTTT. It specifies CASTDRLSGNTIYF.

This chain uses TRBV19 with TRBJ2-5; TRBD2 matches at 7 bases. The V gene end was trimmed by 11 bases and the J gene end by 4 bases; junction bases not matched to a gene: 13. There are 14 residues in the CDR3. CDR1 LNHDA and CDR2 SQIVND come from the germline V gene (reference sequence). The CDR3 sequence is CASGPSGAGETQYF. For the CDR3, the DNA is TGTGCCTCGGGACCGAGCGGGGCGGGAGAGACCCAGTACTTC.